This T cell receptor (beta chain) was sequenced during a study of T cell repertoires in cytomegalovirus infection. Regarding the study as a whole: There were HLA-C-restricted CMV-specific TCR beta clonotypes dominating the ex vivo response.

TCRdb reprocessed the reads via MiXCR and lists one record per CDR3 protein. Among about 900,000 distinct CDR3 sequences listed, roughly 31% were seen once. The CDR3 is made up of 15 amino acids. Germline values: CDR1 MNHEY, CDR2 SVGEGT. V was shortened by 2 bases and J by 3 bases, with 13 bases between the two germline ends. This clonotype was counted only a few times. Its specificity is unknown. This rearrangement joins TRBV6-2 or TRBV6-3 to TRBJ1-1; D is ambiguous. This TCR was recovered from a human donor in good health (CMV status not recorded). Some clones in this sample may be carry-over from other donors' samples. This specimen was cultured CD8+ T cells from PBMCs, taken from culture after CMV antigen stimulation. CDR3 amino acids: CASSYPGTAHTEAFF. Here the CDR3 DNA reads TGTGCCAGCAGTTACCCGGGCACAGCTCACACTGAAGCTTTCTTT.